This T cell receptor (beta chain) was found in a study of blood T cell repertoires in COVID-19 (dated by TCRdb to the early 2020s). Broadly, across the study: Samples from collaborators originated in the United States, Italy and Spain and spanned both the acute and convalescent phases of COVID-19. The repertoires were released in a freely available public database meant as a resource for research on the immune response to SARS-CoV-2. The material from the prospective study consisted of cDNA or gDNA derived from T cells, B-cell-depleted T cells, or PBMCs. The samples were drawn from the first 160 participants of the ongoing ImmuneRACE study and from 1,200 or so subjects provided by 6 global collaborators. Where HLA class I and class II types were available, the types were taken from metadata supplied by the sample provider, not from assay-based typing. A de-identified subject ID, COVID-19 status, age in years and sex were almost always included in the sample metadata. Subjects who had been exposed to COVID-19, were actively infected with it, or had recovered from it provided the deeply sampled blood TCRbeta repertoires that made up the dataset. Beyond this particular receptor, the publication reports: The amount of clinical and demographic metadata varied by source and participant and was provided uncurated.

The collaborating institutions used their own protocols to collect whole blood in K2EDTA tubes. For TCRbeta analysis, collaborator samples were shipped as frozen whole blood, as isolated PBMCs, or as DNA extracted from either sample type. The immunoSEQ Assay, a bias-controlled multiplex PCR, was used to amplify TCRbeta CDR3 regions from genomic DNA. Turning to the authors' computational methods: The number of nucleated cells in each sample was estimated by amplification of reference gene primers within the assay. Sequence reads were collapsed and filtered to measure the absolute abundance of every unique TCRbeta CDR3 rearrangement. For each sample, productive Simpson clonality was calculated as the square root of Simpson's diversity index across productive rearrangements. The source is immuneACCESS, and TCRdb retained only in-frame sequences with V and J called. Part of the clones is not carried over; for the studies checked, unresolved V genes explain less than half of this, and the remainder is unexplained. The V and J calls and clone size are taken from that table; D and trimming were inferred from the DNA. In all, the sample holds about 190,000 clones, and around 80% of those were seen once. The ten top clones hold roughly 2.9% of the sample.

Notes on this clone: Its antigen has not been determined. Nothing much larger sits one base from this clone, and base qualities are not available.

The germline V gene yields SGHDN for CDR1 and FVKESK for CDR2. V drops 4 bases and J drops 4 bases, leaving 20 bases in between. The CDR3 runs 17 amino acids, cysteine and phenylalanine included. Only the CDR3 part of the read is kept: 51 bases, read in frame from the first base. Here the chain combines TRBV14 and TRBJ2-1; the D gene is possibly TRBD2, with 5 bases matching. Specimen: peripheral blood. The TCR originated in a man aged 50 to 59 with active or convalescent COVID-19. The CDR3 in this case is CASSPLLGIAGYNEQFF. The base sequence is TGTGCCAGCAGCCCTCTATTGGGGATCGCGGGTTACAATGAGCAGTTCTTC. With the portions outside the CDR3 filled from the reference TRBV14 and TRBJ2-1 genes, the complete variable region becomes EAGVTQFPSHSVIEKGQTVTLRCDPISGHDNLYWYRRVMGKEIKFLLHFVKESKQDESGMPNNRFLAERTGGTYSTLKVQPAELEDSGVYFCASSPLLGIAGYNEQFFGPGTRLTVL.